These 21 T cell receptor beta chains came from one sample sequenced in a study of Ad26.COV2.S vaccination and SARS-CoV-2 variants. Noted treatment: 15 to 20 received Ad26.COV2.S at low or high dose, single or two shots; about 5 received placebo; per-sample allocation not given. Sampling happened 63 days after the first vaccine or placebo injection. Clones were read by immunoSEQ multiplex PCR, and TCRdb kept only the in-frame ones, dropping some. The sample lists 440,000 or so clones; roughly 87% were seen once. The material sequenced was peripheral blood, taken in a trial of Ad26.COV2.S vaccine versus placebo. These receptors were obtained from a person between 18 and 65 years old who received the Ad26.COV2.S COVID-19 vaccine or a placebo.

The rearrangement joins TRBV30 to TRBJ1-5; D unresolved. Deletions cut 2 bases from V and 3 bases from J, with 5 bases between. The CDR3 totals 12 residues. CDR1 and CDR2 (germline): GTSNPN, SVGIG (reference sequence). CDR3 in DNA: TGTGCCTGGAGTAGCCCCAATCAGCCCCAGCATTTT. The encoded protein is CAWSSPNQPQHF.

CDR3 DNA sequence: TGTGCCATCCGAGGGGAGGGCTCCTATAATTCACCCCTCCACTTT. This encodes CAIRGEGSYNSPLHF. The chain has TRBV28 and TRBJ1-6; D is possibly TRBD1 (5 bases). The CDR3 runs 15 residues. Germline loops: CDR1 MDHEN, CDR2 SYDVKM. Trimming shortened V by 10 bases and J by 0 bases, and 13 bases separated the two germline ends.

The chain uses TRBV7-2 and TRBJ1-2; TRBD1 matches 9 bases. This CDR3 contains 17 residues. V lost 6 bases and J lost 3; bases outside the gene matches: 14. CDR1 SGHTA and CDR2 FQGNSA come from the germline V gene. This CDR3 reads CASRLGTGFRADYGYTF. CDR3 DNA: TGTGCCAGCAGGCTTGGGACAGGGTTCAGAGCGGACTATGGCTACACCTTC.

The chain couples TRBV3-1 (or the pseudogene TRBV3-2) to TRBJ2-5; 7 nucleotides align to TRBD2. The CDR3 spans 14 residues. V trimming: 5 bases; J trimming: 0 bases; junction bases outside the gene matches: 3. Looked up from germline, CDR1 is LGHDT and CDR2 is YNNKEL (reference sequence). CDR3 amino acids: CASSTGLNQETQYF. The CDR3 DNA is TGTGCCAGCAGCACGGGACTAAACCAAGAGACCCAGTACTTC.

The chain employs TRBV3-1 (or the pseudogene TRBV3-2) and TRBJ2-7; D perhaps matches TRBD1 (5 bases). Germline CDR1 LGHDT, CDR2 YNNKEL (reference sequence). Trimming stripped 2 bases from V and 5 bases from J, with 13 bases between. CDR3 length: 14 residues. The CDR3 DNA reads TGTGCCAGCAGCCAACAGGGCCTCCACGACGAGCAGTACTTC. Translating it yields CASSQQGLHDEQYF.

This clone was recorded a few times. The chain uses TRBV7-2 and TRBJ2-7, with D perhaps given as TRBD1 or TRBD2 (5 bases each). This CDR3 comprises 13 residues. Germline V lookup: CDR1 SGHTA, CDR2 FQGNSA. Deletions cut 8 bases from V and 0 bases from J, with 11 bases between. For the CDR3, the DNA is TGTGCCAGCGGGGGAAAGAGCTCCTACGAGCAGTACTTC. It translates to CASGGKSSYEQYF.

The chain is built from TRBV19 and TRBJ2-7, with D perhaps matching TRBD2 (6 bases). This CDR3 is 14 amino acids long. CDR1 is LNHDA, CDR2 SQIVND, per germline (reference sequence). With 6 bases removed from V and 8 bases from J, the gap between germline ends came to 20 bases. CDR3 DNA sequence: TGTGCCAGTAGCACTTACGGACGGACTACGAAGCAGTACTTC. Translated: CASSTYGRTTKQYF.

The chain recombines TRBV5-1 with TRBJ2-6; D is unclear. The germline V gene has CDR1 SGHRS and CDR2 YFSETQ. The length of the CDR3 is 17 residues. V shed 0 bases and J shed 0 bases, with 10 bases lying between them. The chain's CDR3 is CASSLEGSPSGANVLTF. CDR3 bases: TGCGCCAGCAGCTTGGAAGGTAGCCCCTCTGGGGCCAACGTCCTGACTTTC.

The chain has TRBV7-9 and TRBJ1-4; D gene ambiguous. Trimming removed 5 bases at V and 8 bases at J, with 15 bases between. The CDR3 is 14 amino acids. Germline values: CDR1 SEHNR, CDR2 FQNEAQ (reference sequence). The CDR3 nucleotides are TGTGCCAGCAGCCGCACCGGTTTAGGGGAAAAACTGTTTTTT. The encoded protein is CASSRTGLGEKLFF.

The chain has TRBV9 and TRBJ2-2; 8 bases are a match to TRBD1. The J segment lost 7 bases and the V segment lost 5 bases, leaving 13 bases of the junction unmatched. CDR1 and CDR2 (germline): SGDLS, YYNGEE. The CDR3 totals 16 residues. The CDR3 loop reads CASSLDFQGAGGELFF. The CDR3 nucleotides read TGTGCCAGCAGTCTAGATTTTCAGGGGGCCGGCGGGGAGCTGTTTTTT.

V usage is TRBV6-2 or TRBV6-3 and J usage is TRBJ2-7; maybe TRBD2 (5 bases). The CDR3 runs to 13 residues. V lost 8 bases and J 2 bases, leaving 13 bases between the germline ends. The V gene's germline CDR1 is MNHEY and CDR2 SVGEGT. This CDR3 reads CASRLGAPYEQYF. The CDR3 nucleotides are TGTGCCAGCCGTTTGGGAGCTCCCTACGAGCAGTACTTC.

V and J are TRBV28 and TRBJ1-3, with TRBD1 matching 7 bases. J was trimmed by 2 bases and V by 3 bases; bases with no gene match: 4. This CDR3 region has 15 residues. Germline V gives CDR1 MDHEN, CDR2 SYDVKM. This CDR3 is CASSFGQGAGNTIYF. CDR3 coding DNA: TGTGCCAGCAGTTTCGGGCAGGGGGCTGGAAACACCATATATTTT.

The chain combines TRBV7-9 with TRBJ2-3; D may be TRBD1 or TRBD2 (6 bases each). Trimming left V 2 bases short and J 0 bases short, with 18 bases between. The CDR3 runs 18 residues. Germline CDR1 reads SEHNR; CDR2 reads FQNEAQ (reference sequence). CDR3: CASSLWGAPFRSTDTQYF. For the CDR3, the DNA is TGTGCCAGCAGCTTATGGGGGGCCCCGTTTCGTAGCACAGATACGCAGTATTTT.

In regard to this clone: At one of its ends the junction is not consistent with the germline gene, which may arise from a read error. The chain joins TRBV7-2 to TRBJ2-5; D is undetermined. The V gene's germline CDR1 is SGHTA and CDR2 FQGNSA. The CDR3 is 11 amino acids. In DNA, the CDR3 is TGTGTCAGCAGCTTATACGAGACCCAGTACTTC. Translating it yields CVSSLYETQYF. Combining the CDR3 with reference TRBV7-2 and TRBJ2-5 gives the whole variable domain GAGVSQSPSNKVTEKGKDVELRCDPISGHTALYWYRQSLGQGLEFLIYFQGNSAPDKSGLPSDRFSAERTGGSVSTLTIQRTQQEDSAVYLCVSSLYETQYFGPGTRLLVL.

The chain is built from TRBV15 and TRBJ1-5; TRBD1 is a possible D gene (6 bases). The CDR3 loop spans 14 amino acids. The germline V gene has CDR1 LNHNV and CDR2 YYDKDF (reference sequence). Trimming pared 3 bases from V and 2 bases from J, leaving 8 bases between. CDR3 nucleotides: TGTGCCACCAGCAGCCACAGGGGCAATCAGCCCCAGCATTTT. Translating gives CATSSHRGNQPQHF.

The CDR3 nucleotides read TGTGCCAGCAGTTTTATTGGAACAGGGGATTTGGAGTACTTC. This gives the protein CASSFIGTGDLEYF. The V call is TRBV27, the J call TRBJ2-7, with 7 bases fitting TRBD1. Unmatched junction bases numbered 13, after V lost 3 bases and J lost 11 bases. This CDR3 region has 14 residues. Germline CDR1 and CDR2: MNHEY and SMNVEV (reference sequence).

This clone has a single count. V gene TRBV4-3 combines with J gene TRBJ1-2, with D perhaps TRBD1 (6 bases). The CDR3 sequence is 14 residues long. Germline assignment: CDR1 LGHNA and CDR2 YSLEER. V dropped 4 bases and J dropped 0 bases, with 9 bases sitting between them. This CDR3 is CASSPRTANYGYTF. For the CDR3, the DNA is TGCGCCAGCAGCCCCAGGACAGCTAACTATGGCTACACCTTC.

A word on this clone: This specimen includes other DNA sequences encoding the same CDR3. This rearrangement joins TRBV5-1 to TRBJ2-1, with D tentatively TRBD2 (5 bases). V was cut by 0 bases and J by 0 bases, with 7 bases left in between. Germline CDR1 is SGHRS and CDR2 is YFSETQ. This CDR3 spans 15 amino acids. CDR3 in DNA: TGCGCCAGCAGCTTGGTGGGGAGCTCCTACAATGAGCAGTTCTTC. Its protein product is CASSLVGSSYNEQFF.

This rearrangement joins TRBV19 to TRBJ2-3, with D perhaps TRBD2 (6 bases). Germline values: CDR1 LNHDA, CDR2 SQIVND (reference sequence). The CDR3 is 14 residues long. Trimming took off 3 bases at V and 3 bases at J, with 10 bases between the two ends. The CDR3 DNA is TGTGCCAGTAGTATTGGGAGGATGACAGATACGCAGTATTTT. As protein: CASSIGRMTDTQYF. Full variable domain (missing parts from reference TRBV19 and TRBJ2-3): DGGITQSPKYLFRKEGQNVTLSCEQNLNHDAMYWYRQDPGQGLRLIYYSQIVNDFQKGDIAEGYSVSREKKESFPLTVTSAQKNPTAFYLCASSIGRMTDTQYFGPGTRLTVL.

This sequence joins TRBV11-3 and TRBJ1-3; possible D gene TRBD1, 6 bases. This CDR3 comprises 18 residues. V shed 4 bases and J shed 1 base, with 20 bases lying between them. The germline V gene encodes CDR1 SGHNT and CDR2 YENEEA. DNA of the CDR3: TGTGCCAGCAGCTCCCTCCCCAGACAGGTTTCGTCTGGAAACACCATATATTTT. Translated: CASSSLPRQVSSGNTIYF.

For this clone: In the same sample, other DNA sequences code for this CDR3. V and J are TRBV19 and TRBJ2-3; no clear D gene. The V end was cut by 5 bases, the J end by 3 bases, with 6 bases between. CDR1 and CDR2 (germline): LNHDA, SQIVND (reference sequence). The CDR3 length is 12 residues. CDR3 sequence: CASSARTDTQYF. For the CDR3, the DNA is TGTGCCAGTAGTGCACGGACAGATACGCAGTATTTT. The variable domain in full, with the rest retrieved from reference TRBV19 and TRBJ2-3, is DGGITQSPKYLFRKEGQNVTLSCEQNLNHDAMYWYRQDPGQGLRLIYYSQIVNDFQKGDIAEGYSVSREKKESFPLTVTSAQKNPTAFYLCASSARTDTQYFGPGTRLTVL.